This entry lists 6 T cell receptor beta chains sequenced from one sample in a study of blood T cells in healthy people across ages. A second PCR, run for about 7 to 11 cycles, used a sample-barcoded 5' primer plus a J-beta primer mix. TCRdb re-called the 5' RACE reads with MiXCR, one entry per CDR3 protein. The sample holds 700,000 to 800,000 distinct CDR3 sequences, more than 40% seen once. Sequences were obtained from blood. The source of these receptors is a woman in her fifties or sixties in good health.

This clonotype was recorded a few times. The rearrangement links TRBV6-1 to TRBJ2-1; 10 nucleotides align to TRBD1. Germline-derived CDR1 and CDR2 are MNHNS and SASEGT. After removal of 6 bases from V and 7 bases from J, the junction contained 3 bases not matched to a gene. The CDR3 extends over 13 amino acids. The CDR3 sequence is CASRGTGENEQFF. CDR3 nucleotides: TGTGCCAGCAGAGGGACAGGGGAGAATGAGCAGTTCTTC.

In this sample, this clonotype turned up once. The V gene is TRBV3-1, the J gene TRBJ2-1; D is ambiguous. V dropped 2 bases and J dropped 11 bases, with 13 bases sitting between them. This CDR3 region has 13 residues. Germline V gives CDR1 LGHDT, CDR2 YNNKEL (reference sequence). The CDR3 DNA reads TGTGCCAGCAGCCAATCAAGGACCGATCAGCAGTTCTTC. Residues: CASSQSRTDQQFF.

This chain links TRBV5-6 with TRBJ2-1, with D tentatively TRBD1 or TRBD2 (6 bases each). CDR1 SGHDT and CDR2 YYEEEE come from the germline V gene. V was pared by 2 bases and J by 8 bases, with 26 bases between. The CDR3 length is 18 residues. The CDR3 DNA is TGTGCCAGCAGCTTTGGGGGGCCTTCGACCGTCTTGTCGGATGAGCAGTTCTTC. Amino acids: CASSFGGPSTVLSDEQFF. Full variable domain (remainder filled in from reference TRBV5-6 and TRBJ2-1): DAGVTQSPTHLIKTRGQQVTLRCSPKSGHDTVSWYQQALGQGPQFIFQYYEEEERQRGNFPDRFSGHQFPNYSSELNVNALLLGDSALYLCASSFGGPSTVLSDEQFFGPGTRLTVL.

The J gene is TRBJ2-4, the V gene TRBV20-1, with TRBD2 identical over 9 bases. The DNA end is more similar to TRBJ2-7, so the J call may be wrong. The CDR3 extends over 15 amino acids. The germline CDR1 and CDR2 sequences are DFQATT and SNEGSKA (reference sequence). In DNA form, the CDR3 reads TGCAGTGCTAGAGGCCCCCCAGCGGGAGGCTACGAGCAGTACTTC. As protein: CSARGPPAGGYEQYF.

The chain combines TRBV20-1 with TRBJ2-6; maybe TRBD2 (5 bases). The CDR3 has 17 residues. The V gene's germline CDR1 is DFQATT and CDR2 SNEGSKA (reference sequence). Trimming left V 2 bases short and J 1 base short, with 15 bases between. The CDR3 DNA sequence: TGCAGTGCTAGATTTCCGAGCGGTGTGTCTGGGGCCAACGTCCTGACTTTC. Its translation is CSARFPSGVSGANVLTF.

To note about this clonotype: A clone one base away is much larger, so this may be a read error. The chain recombines TRBV6-6 with TRBJ2-7; TRBD1 or TRBD2 may be the D gene (5 bases each). This CDR3 contains 13 residues. Germline CDR1 reads MNHNY; CDR2 reads SVGAGI (reference sequence). CDR3 sequence: CVSTGPRSYEQYF. In DNA form, the CDR3 reads TGTGTCAGCACGGGACCACGCTCCTACGAGCAGTACTTC.